The rows below give T cell receptor beta chains drawn from one sample of a study of T cells in tuberculosis. Sequencing was performed with immunoSEQ multiplex PCR; in TCRdb, only in-frame clones are kept and a portion is missing. In the table there are more than 30,000 clones, 94% of which are singletons. The sequencing sample was made of PBMCs. These receptors were collected from a donor under 30 with latent tuberculosis or without tuberculosis infection. Each CDR3 is given with its conserved first and last residue. D genes are given only for firm matches. Size values are once, few and many counts, or a class for expanded clones, and some rows have none.

clone_size: -
j_call: TRBJ2-1
v_call: TRBV27
cdr3_length: 16
d_call: -
cdr3_aa: CASSLWAGPPNNEQFF
cdr3_nt: TGTGCCAGCAGTTTATGGGCGGGACCCCCAAACAATGAGCAGTTCTTC

clone_size: -
j_call: TRBJ2-1
v_call: TRBV14
cdr3_length: 16
d_call: TRBD2
cdr3_aa: CASSQYLAGVGNEQFF
cdr3_nt: TGTGCCAGCAGCCAATACTTAGCGGGAGTTGGCAATGAGCAGTTCTTC

clone_size: -
j_call: TRBJ2-5
v_call: TRBV7-7
cdr3_length: 16
d_call: TRBD1
cdr3_aa: CASSSGWDRGRETQYF
cdr3_nt: TGTGCTAGCAGCTCTGGATGGGACAGAGGCCGCGAGACCCAGTACTTC

clone_size: -
j_call: TRBJ2-3
v_call: TRBV30
cdr3_length: 15
d_call: TRBD2
cdr3_aa: CAWSLGLAGADTQYF
cdr3_nt: TGTGCCTGGAGTCTAGGTCTAGCGGGGGCAGATACGCAGTATTTT

clone_size: -
j_call: TRBJ2-7
v_call: TRBV9
cdr3_length: 16
d_call: TRBD1
cdr3_aa: CASSPRRTGRPYEQYF
cdr3_nt: TGTGCCAGCAGCCCACGTCGGACAGGCCGGCCCTACGAGCAGTACTTC

clone_size: once
j_call: TRBJ2-4
v_call: TRBV28
cdr3_length: 14
d_call: TRBD1
cdr3_aa: CASSIDREWNIQYF
cdr3_nt: TGTGCCAGCAGTATCGACAGGGAATGGAACATTCAGTACTTC

clone_size: -
j_call: TRBJ2-1
v_call: TRBV5-1
cdr3_length: 12
d_call: -
cdr3_aa: CASSLASGLPFF
cdr3_nt: TGCGCCAGCAGCTTGGCCAGCGGACTCCCGTTCTTC

clone_size: -
j_call: TRBJ2-5
v_call: TRBV29-1
cdr3_length: 14
d_call: TRBD2
cdr3_aa: CSVLGLAGQETQYF
cdr3_nt: TGCAGCGTCCTGGGACTAGCGGGACAAGAGACCCAGTACTTC

clone_size: -
j_call: TRBJ1-5
v_call: TRBV2
cdr3_length: 15
d_call: -
cdr3_aa: CASSDPGEGNQPQHF
cdr3_nt: TGTGCCAGCAGTGATCCCGGGGAGGGCAATCAGCCCCAGCATTTT

clone_size: -
j_call: TRBJ1-5
v_call: TRBV28
cdr3_length: 17
d_call: -
cdr3_aa: CASRQLTGIHSNQPQHF
cdr3_nt: TGTGCCAGCAGGCAACTTACAGGTATCCATAGCAATCAGCCCCAGCATTTT

clone_size: -
j_call: TRBJ2-3
v_call: TRBV5-1
cdr3_length: 16
d_call: TRBD2
cdr3_aa: CASRARLAGERDTQYF
cdr3_nt: TGCGCCAGCAGGGCTAGACTAGCGGGAGAGAGGGATACGCAGTATTTT

clone_size: -
j_call: TRBJ1-5
v_call: TRBV2
cdr3_length: 14
d_call: -
cdr3_aa: CASDGQDSNQPQHF
cdr3_nt: TGTGCCAGCGACGGACAAGATAGCAATCAGCCCCAGCATTTT

clone_size: -
j_call: TRBJ2-7
v_call: TRBV5-4
cdr3_length: 13
d_call: -
cdr3_aa: CASSLGPSHEQYF
cdr3_nt: TGTGCCAGCAGCTTGGGGCCGTCTCACGAGCAGTACTTC

clone_size: -
j_call: TRBJ2-3
v_call: TRBV11-3
cdr3_length: 15
d_call: TRBD2
cdr3_aa: CASSMRLAGSDTQYF
cdr3_nt: TGTGCCAGCTCAATGCGACTAGCGGGTTCAGATACGCAGTATTTT

clone_size: -
j_call: TRBJ2-3
v_call: TRBV10-3
cdr3_length: 14
d_call: TRBD2
cdr3_aa: CAIGPSGNTDTQYF
cdr3_nt: TGTGCCATCGGGCCTAGCGGGAACACAGATACGCAGTATTTT

clone_size: -
j_call: TRBJ2-1
v_call: TRBV27
cdr3_length: 16
d_call: -
cdr3_aa: CASSLLAPGSYNEQFF
cdr3_nt: TGTGCCAGCAGTTTGTTAGCCCCGGGGTCCTACAATGAGCAGTTCTTC

clone_size: -
j_call: TRBJ2-7
v_call: TRBV5-6
cdr3_length: 15
d_call: TRBD2
cdr3_aa: CASSLACGGPYEQYF
cdr3_nt: TGTGCCAGCAGCTTGGCGTGCGGGGGGCCCTACGAGCAGTACTTC

clone_size: -
j_call: TRBJ2-3
v_call: TRBV7-9
cdr3_length: 16
d_call: TRBD2
cdr3_aa: CASSGLAGVGLGTQYF
cdr3_nt: TGTGCCAGCAGCGGATTAGCGGGAGTAGGATTGGGTACGCAGTATTTT

clone_size: -
j_call: TRBJ2-7
v_call: TRBV29-1
cdr3_length: 12
d_call: -
cdr3_aa: CSVGPHMDEQYF
cdr3_nt: TGCAGCGTTGGCCCTCACATGGACGAGCAGTACTTC